This T cell receptor (beta chain) was obtained from a study of T cell responses to AZD1222 COVID-19 vaccine. Repertoires were generated with immunoSEQ multiplex PCR, while TCRdb's copy carries only in-frame clones and drops some. The sample consists of more than 90,000 clones, roughly 87% of them appearing once. Concerning this clone itself: Its specificity is not known.

Study-wide findings and caveats: It should be noted that donors were predominantly white British and more often female, and clonal diversity was possibly underestimated. Rises in breadth and depth of Spike-specific TCRs came after two AZD1222 doses.

The V gene lost 1 base and the J gene lost 5 bases, with 9 bases spanning the gap. This CDR3 contains 13 residues. Germline CDR1 and CDR2: SGHKS and YYEKEE (reference sequence). This clonotype was sampled from an adult in good health. This material consisted of peripheral blood, taken on day 0 of AZD1222 vaccination. This chain joins TRBV5-5 and TRBJ1-2; D gene unclear. The CDR3 DNA reads TGTGCCAGCAGCTTGTCGCGGGGATATGGCTACACCTTC. It translates to CASSLSRGYGYTF.